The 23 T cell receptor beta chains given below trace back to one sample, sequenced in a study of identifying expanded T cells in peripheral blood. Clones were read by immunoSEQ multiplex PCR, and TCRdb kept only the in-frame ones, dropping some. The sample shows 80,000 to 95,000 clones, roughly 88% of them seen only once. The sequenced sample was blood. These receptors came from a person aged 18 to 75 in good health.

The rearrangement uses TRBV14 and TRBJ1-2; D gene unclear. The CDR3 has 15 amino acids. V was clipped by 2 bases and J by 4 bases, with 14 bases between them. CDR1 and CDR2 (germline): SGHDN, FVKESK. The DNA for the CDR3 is TGTGCCAGCAGCCAATTGCACAGATGGATCTATGGCTACACCTTC. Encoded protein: CASSQLHRWIYGYTF.

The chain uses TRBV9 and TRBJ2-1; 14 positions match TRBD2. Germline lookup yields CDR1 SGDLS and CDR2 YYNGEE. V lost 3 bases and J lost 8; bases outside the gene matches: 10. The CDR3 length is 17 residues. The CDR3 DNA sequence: TGTGCCAGCAGCGCCCGACTAGCGGGAGGGTTGGGGGATGAGCAGTTCTTC. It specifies CASSARLAGGLGDEQFF.

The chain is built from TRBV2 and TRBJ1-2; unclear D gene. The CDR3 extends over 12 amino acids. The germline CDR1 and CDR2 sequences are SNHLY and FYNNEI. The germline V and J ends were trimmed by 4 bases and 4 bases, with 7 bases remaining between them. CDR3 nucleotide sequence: TGTGCCAGCAGTGCCGGTCCCTATGGCTACACCTTC. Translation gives CASSAGPYGYTF.

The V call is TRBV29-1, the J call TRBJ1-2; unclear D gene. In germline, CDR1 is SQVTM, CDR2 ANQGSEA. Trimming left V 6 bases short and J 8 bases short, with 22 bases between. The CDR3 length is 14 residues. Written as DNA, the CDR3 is TGCAGCGTCCCCCATCCGCAGCCTGAGATGGGCTACACCTTC. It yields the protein CSVPHPQPEMGYTF. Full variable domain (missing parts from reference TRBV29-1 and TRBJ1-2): SAVISQKPSRDICQRGTSLTIQCQVDSQVTMMFWYRQQPGQSLTLIATANQGSEATYESGFVIDKFPISRPNLTFSTLTVSNMSPEDSSIYLCSVPHPQPEMGYTFGSGTRLTVV.

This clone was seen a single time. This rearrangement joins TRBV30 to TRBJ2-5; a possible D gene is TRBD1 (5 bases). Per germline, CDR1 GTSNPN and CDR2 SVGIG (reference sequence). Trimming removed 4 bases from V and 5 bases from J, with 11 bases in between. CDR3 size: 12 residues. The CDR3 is CAWKGRHETQYF. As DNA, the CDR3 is TGTGCCTGGAAGGGGCGACACGAGACCCAGTACTTC.

Here the CDR3 DNA reads TGTGCCAGCAGCTCCCACCCCAGGGGTTCCGAGACCCAGTACTTC. This codes for CASSSHPRGSETQYF. The chain couples TRBV7-7 to TRBJ2-5; D possibly corresponds to TRBD1 (6 bases). This CDR3 spans 15 amino acids. Germline CDR1 reads SSHAT; CDR2 reads FNYEAQ (reference sequence). Between the trimmed V and J ends, which lost 4 bases and 5 bases, there was a span of 17 bases.

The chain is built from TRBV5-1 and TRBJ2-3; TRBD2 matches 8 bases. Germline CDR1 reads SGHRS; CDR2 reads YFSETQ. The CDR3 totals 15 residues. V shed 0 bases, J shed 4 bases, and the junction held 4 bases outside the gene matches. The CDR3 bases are TGCGCCAGCAGCTTGGCCCCGACTAGCGCAGATACGCAGTATTTT. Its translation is CASSLAPTSADTQYF.

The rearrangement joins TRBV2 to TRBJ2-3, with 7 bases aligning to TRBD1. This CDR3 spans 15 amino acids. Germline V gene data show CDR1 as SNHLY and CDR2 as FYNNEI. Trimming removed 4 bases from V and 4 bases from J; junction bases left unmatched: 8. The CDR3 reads CASSAQGQESDTQYF. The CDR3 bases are TGTGCCAGCAGTGCACAGGGGCAAGAGTCAGATACGCAGTATTTT. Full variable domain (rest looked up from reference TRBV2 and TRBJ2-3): EPEVTQTPSHQVTQMGQEVILRCVPISNHLYFYWYRQILGQKVEFLVSFYNNEISEKSEIFDDQFSVERPDGSNFTLKIRSTKLEDSAMYFCASSAQGQESDTQYFGPGTRLTVL.

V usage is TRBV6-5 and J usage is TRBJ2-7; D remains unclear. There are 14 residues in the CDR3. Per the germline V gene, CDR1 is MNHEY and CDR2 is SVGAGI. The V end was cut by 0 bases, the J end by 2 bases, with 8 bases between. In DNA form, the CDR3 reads TGTGCCAGCAGTTACTCCGGACGGGCCTACGAGCAGTACTTC. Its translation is CASSYSGRAYEQYF.

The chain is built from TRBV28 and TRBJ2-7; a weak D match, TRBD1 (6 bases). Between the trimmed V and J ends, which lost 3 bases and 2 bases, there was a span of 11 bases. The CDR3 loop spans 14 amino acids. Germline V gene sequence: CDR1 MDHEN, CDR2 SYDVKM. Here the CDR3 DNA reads TGTGCCAGCAGTTTCCCAGGGGTAACCTACGAGCAGTACTTC. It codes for CASSFPGVTYEQYF.

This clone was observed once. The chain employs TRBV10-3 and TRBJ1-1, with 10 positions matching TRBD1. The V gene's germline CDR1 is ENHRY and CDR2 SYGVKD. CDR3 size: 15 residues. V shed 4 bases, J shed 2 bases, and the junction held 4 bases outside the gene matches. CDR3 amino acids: CAISGTGGGNTEAFF. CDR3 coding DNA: TGTGCCATCAGTGGGACAGGGGGAGGTAACACTGAAGCTTTCTTT.

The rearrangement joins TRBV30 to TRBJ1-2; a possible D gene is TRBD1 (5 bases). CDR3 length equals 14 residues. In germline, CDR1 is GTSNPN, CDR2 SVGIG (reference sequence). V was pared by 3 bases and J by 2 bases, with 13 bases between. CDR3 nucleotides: TGTGCCTGGAGGAAAGGGGCCCCCAACTATGGCTACACCTTC. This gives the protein CAWRKGAPNYGYTF.

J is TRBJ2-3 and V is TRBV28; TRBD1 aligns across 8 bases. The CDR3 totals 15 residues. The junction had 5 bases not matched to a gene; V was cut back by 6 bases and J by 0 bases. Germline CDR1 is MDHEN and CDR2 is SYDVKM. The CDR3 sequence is CASRTRTGSTDTQYF. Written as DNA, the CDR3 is TGTGCCAGCAGGACAAGGACAGGGAGCACAGATACGCAGTATTTT.

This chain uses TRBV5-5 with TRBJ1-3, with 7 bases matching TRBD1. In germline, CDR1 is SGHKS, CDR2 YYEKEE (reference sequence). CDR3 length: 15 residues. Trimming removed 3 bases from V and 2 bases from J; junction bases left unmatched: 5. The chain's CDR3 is CASSSEGTAGNTIYF. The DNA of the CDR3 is TGTGCCAGCAGCTCTGAGGGGACAGCTGGAAACACCATATATTTT.

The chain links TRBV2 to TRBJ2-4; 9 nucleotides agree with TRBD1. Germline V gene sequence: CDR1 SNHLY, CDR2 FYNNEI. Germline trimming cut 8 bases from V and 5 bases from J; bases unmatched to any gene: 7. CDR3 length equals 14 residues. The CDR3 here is CASSYRGRENIQYF. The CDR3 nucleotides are TGTGCCAGCTCTTACAGGGGGCGAGAAAACATTCAGTACTTC. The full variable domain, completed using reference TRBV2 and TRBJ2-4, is EPEVTQTPSHQVTQMGQEVILRCVPISNHLYFYWYRQILGQKVEFLVSFYNNEISEKSEIFDDQFSVERPDGSNFTLKIRSTKLEDSAMYFCASSYRGRENIQYFGAGTRLSVL.

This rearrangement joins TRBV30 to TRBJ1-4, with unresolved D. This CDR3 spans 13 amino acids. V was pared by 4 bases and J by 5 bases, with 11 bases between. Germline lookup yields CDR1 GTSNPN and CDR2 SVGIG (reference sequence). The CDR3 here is CAWNRGGNEKLFF. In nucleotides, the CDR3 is TGTGCCTGGAACCGGGGAGGGAATGAAAAACTGTTTTTT.

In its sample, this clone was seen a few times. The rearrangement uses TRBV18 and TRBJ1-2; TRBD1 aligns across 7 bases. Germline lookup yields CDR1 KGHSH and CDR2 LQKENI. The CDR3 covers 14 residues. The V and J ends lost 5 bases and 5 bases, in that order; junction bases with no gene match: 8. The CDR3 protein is CASSSRDRGYGYTF. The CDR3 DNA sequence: TGTGCCAGCTCATCTAGGGACAGAGGTTATGGCTACACCTTC. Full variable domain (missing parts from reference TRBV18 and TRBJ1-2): NAGVMQNPRHLVRRRGQEARLRCSPMKGHSHVYWYRQLPEEGLKFMVYLQKENIIDESGMPKERFSAEFPKEGPSILRIQQVVRGDSAAYFCASSSRDRGYGYTFGSGTRLTVV.

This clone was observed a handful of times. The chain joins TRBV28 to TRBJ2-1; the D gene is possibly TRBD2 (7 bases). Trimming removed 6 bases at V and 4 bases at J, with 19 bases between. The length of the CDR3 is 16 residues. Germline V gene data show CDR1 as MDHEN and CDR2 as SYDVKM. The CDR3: CASSLRGAGDYNEQFF. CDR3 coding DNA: TGTGCCAGCAGCCTCCGGGGGGCGGGGGATTACAATGAGCAGTTCTTC.

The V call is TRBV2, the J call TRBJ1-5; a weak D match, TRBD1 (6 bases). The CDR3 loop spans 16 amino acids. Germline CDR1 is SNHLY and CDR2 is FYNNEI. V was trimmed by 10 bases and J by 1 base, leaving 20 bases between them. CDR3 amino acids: CATGPGGGTSNQPQHF. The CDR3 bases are TGTGCCACGGGACCTGGGGGCGGTACAAGCAATCAGCCCCAGCATTTT. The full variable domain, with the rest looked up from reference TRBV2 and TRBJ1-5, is EPEVTQTPSHQVTQMGQEVILRCVPISNHLYFYWYRQILGQKVEFLVSFYNNEISEKSEIFDDQFSVERPDGSNFTLKIRSTKLEDSAMYFCATGPGGGTSNQPQHFGDGTRLSIL.

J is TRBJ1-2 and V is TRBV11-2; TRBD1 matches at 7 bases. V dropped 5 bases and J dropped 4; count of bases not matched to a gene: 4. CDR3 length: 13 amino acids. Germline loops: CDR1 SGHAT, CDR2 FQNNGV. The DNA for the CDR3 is TGTGCCAGCAGCGTGGACAGGTCCTATGGCTACACCTTC. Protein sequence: CASSVDRSYGYTF.

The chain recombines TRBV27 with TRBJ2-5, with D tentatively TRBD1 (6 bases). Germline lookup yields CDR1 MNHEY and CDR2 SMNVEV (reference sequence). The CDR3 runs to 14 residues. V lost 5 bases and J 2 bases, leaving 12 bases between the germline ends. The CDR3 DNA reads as TGTGCCAGCAGTCCCCCAGGGGCTCAAGAGACCCAGTACTTC. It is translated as CASSPPGAQETQYF.

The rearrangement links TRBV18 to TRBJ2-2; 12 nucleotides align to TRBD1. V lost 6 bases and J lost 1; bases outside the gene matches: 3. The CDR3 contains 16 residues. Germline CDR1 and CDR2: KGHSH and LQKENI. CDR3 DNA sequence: TGTGCCAGCTCGGGACAGGGGGCGCGGAACACCGGGGAGCTGTTTTTT. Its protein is CASSGQGARNTGELFF.

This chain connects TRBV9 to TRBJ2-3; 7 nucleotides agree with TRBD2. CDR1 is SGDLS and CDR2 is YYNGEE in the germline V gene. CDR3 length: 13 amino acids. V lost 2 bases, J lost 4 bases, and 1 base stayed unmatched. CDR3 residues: CASSVTSSDTQYF. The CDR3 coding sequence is TGTGCCAGCAGCGTGACTAGCTCAGATACGCAGTATTTT.